A selection of T cell receptor beta chains follows, all from one sample in a study of cytomegalovirus exposure and HLA in healthy donors. TCRdb's table, derived via immunoSEQ multiplex PCR, lists solely in-frame clones and lacks some. The top ten clones hold around 14% of a sample with approximately 160,000 clones, 78% of them seen once. The sample comprised PBMCs. These receptor sequences come from a woman between 45 and 60 years old in good health and CMV-seropositive. Each CDR3 is given with its conserved first and last residue. A D gene is named only where the DNA matches it firmly. Clone size is given for some rows only: seen once, a few or many times, or a class if the clone is expanded.

cdr3_aa,cdr3_nt,j_call,clone_size,v_call,d_call
CASSLIDRAGEKLFF,TGCGCCAGCAGCCTTATCGACAGGGCGGGTGAAAAACTGTTTTTT,TRBJ1-4,.,TRBV4-1,TRBD1
CSVEAGTGSGYEQYF,TGCAGCGTTGAAGCCGGGACAGGGAGTGGTTACGAGCAGTACTTC,TRBJ2-7,.,TRBV29-1,TRBD1
CASSPSAGMFNEQYF,TGTGCCAGCAGCCCCTCGGCGGGGATGTTTAACGAGCAGTACTTC,TRBJ2-7,.,TRBV7-9,.
CASSTYPRQGAKNIQYF,TGTGCCAGCAGTACGTACCCCAGGCAGGGGGCCAAAAACATTCAGTACTTC,TRBJ2-4,few,TRBV27,.
CASSPGQGNTEAFF,TGTGCCAGCAGTCCCGGACAGGGGAACACTGAAGCTTTCTTT,TRBJ1-1,.,TRBV6-5,TRBD1
CASSLGTGGNTGELFF,TGCGCCAGCAGCTTGGGAACGGGGGGAAACACCGGGGAGCTGTTTTTT,TRBJ2-2,.,TRBV5-1,TRBD2
CASSMVHSRAHYEQYF,TGTGCCAGTAGTATGGTCCACTCCAGGGCCCACTACGAGCAGTACTTC,TRBJ2-7,.,TRBV19,.
CASIMTSGAYEQYF,TGTGCCAGCATCATGACTAGCGGGGCCTACGAGCAGTACTTC,TRBJ2-7,.,TRBV2,TRBD2
CASSLTTRGRASSYEQYF,TGTGCCAGCAGCCTTACGACCCGAGGCAGGGCAAGCTCCTACGAGCAGTACTTC,TRBJ2-7,.,TRBV16,.
CASGLVLRGMGDTQYF,TGTGCTAGTGGTTTGGTACTCAGGGGGATGGGAGATACGCAGTATTTT,TRBJ2-3,.,TRBV12-5,TRBD1
CASSFGGSSTSTDTQYF,TGTGCCAGCAGCTTTGGGGGGAGTTCCACTAGCACAGATACGCAGTATTTT,TRBJ2-3,.,TRBV5-6,.
CASSQTVSYNSPLHF,TGTGCCAGCAGCCAAACAGTCTCCTATAATTCACCCCTCCACTTT,TRBJ1-6,.,TRBV5-6,.
CASSRDRVGQPQHF,TGTGCCAGCAGCAGAGACAGGGTGGGTCAGCCCCAGCATTTT,TRBJ1-5,.,TRBV11-2,TRBD1
CASSEWEPGTYNEQFF,TGTGCCAGCAGTGAATGGGAGCCAGGAACCTACAATGAGCAGTTCTTC,TRBJ2-1,.,TRBV25-1,.
CASSARGTSGGYTQYF,TGTGCCAGCAGTGCACGCGGGACTAGCGGGGGTTATACGCAGTATTTT,TRBJ2-3,.,TRBV2,TRBD2
CASSLSGGNNSPLHF,TGTGCCAGCAGCTTATCGGGTGGAAATAATTCACCCCTCCACTTT,TRBJ1-6,.,TRBV11-1,.
CAGSYGTGGVTEAFF,TGTGCCGGCAGTTACGGGACAGGGGGAGTGACTGAAGCTTTCTTT,TRBJ1-1,.,TRBV6-5,TRBD1
CASSLGGTGDYGYTF,TGTGCCAGCAGCTTGGGTGGGACAGGGGACTATGGCTACACCTTC,TRBJ1-2,.,TRBV5-4,TRBD1
CASSHPPGGGATNGYTF,TGCGCCAGCAGCCACCCTCCCGGGGGGGGCGCGACTAATGGCTACACCTTC,TRBJ1-2,few,TRBV4-1,.
CAISFSGGAEGTDTQYF,TGTGCCATTTCCTTTAGCGGGGGGGCCGAGGGCACAGATACGCAGTATTTT,TRBJ2-3,few,TRBV19,TRBD2
CAWSQRGFLSTDTQYF,TGTGCCTGGAGTCAACGAGGCTTCCTTAGCACAGATACGCAGTATTTT,TRBJ2-3,.,TRBV30,.
CSAPGVDEQYF,TGCAGTGCTCCGGGGGTAGACGAGCAGTACTTC,TRBJ2-7,once,TRBV20-1,.
CASSVSRDRGRVDTEAFF,TGTGCCAGCAGCGTCTCCCGGGACAGGGGGCGCGTGGACACTGAAGCTTTCTTT,TRBJ1-1,.,TRBV2,TRBD1
CASSSQTGNTGELFF,TGCGCCAGCAGCTCCCAGACAGGGAACACCGGGGAGCTGTTTTTT,TRBJ2-2,few,TRBV5-1,.
CASSAVDNEQFF,TGTGCCAGCAGTGCCGTAGACAATGAGCAGTTCTTC,TRBJ2-1,.,TRBV6-6,.
CASSLGQLEAEKLFF,TGCGCCAGCAGCTTGGGGCAACTAGAGGCTGAAAAACTGTTTTTT,TRBJ1-4,.,TRBV5-1,.
CATGQVNQPQHF,TGTGCCACTGGACAGGTCAATCAGCCCCAGCATTTT,TRBJ1-5,.,TRBV10-3,TRBD1
CAWKAGAQGKRSYNEQFF,TGTGCCTGGAAGGCAGGGGCACAGGGAAAACGGTCCTACAATGAGCAGTTCTTC,TRBJ2-1,.,TRBV30,.
CASSRTGAEAFF,TGTGCCAGCAGTCGGACAGGGGCTGAAGCTTTCTTT,TRBJ1-1,.,TRBV6-5,TRBD1
CASSPLAGLDYEQYF,TGTGCCAGCAGCCCACTAGCGGGATTGGACTACGAGCAGTACTTC,TRBJ2-7,.,TRBV4-2,TRBD2
CASLSGTYEQYF,TGTGCCAGCCTTTCGGGAACCTACGAGCAGTACTTC,TRBJ2-7,.,TRBV6-6,.
CASRRLMNYGYTF,TGTGCCAGCAGGAGACTCATGAACTATGGCTACACCTTC,TRBJ1-2,.,TRBV6-6,.
CASSLGQGAAWLDTQYF,TGCGCCAGCAGCCTCGGACAGGGGGCGGCATGGCTGGATACGCAGTATTTT,TRBJ2-3,.,TRBV4-1,TRBD1
CAHHGGVDEQYF,TGTGCCCACCACGGAGGGGTCGACGAGCAGTACTTC,TRBJ2-7,few,TRBV30,.
CASSPQGQGFSPLHF,TGTGCCAGCTCACCACAGGGTCAGGGTTTTTCACCCCTCCACTTT,TRBJ1-6,.,TRBV18,.
CASSAKTGNTGELFF,TGTGCCAGCAGTGCTAAAACTGGGAACACCGGGGAGCTGTTTTTT,TRBJ2-2,.,TRBV6-1,.